The 5 T cell receptor beta chains reported below all come from one sample, sequenced in a study of blood T cells in healthy people across ages. Alongside a J-beta primer mix, a sample-barcoded 5' primer served in a second PCR lasting roughly 6 to 11 cycles. Each CDR3 protein gets one entry after TCRdb re-called the 5' RACE reads with MiXCR. This table has fewer than 2,000,000 distinct CDR3 sequences, roughly 32% appearing once. Input material: blood. The source is a woman younger than 45 in good health.

This clonotype appeared a few times. V and J are TRBV6-2 or TRBV6-3 and TRBJ2-5; D unclear. This CDR3 region has 14 residues. The germline V and J ends were trimmed by 2 bases and 3 bases, with 10 bases remaining between them. Germline V gene data show CDR1 as MNHEY and CDR2 as SVGEGT. DNA of the CDR3: TGTGCCAGCAGTTACCCCCCCGGAAAAGAGACCCAGTACTTC. It codes for CASSYPPGKETQYF.

In this sample, this clonotype turned up many times. The chain couples TRBV20-1 to TRBJ2-7; no clear D gene. V was pared by 3 bases and J by 4 bases, with 7 bases between. The germline V gene encodes CDR1 DFQATT and CDR2 SNEGSKA (reference sequence). CDR3 length equals 11 residues. Here the CDR3 reads CSASWKYEQYF. The CDR3 DNA sequence: TGCAGTGCTAGTTGGAAGTACGAGCAGTACTTC.

The V call is TRBV20-1, the J call TRBJ1-2; TRBD1 agrees at 10 bases. Unmatched junction bases numbered 6, after V lost 6 bases and J lost 2 bases. The germline V gene has CDR1 DFQATT and CDR2 SNEGSKA (reference sequence). This CDR3 contains 14 residues. The CDR3 reads CSARQGAGNYGYTF. The DNA for the CDR3 is TGCAGTGCAAGACAGGGGGCCGGGAACTATGGCTACACCTTC.

The V gene is TRBV10-3, the J gene TRBJ1-2; perhaps TRBD1 as D (6 bases). The CDR3 contains 16 residues. Germline loops: CDR1 ENHRY, CDR2 SYGVKD. V dropped 11 bases and J dropped 0 bases, with 22 bases sitting between them. The CDR3 is CASGEGGRGSNYGYTF. The CDR3 region has the DNA TGTGCCTCCGGGGAGGGAGGAAGGGGGTCTAACTATGGCTACACCTTC.

In this sample, this clonotype turned up a few times. The chain combines TRBV9 with TRBJ1-4, with 9 nucleotides matching TRBD1. V lost 0 bases, J lost 10 bases, and 4 bases stayed unmatched. This CDR3 contains 14 residues. Looked up from germline, CDR1 is SGDLS and CDR2 is YYNGEE. This chain's CDR3 is CASSVGTGVRKLFF. The CDR3 nucleotides read TGTGCCAGCAGCGTAGGGACAGGGGTACGAAAACTGTTTTTT.